These 19 T cell receptor beta chains came from one sample sequenced in a study of blood T cell repertoires in COVID-19. Sequencing used immunoSEQ multiplex PCR; TCRdb keeps in-frame clones, though not all of them. The sample has approximately 300,000 clones, roughly 87% seen once. The sample was peripheral blood. All receptors come from a man between 18 and 35 years old with active or convalescent COVID-19.

The rearrangement joins TRBV28 to TRBJ1-3; no clear D gene. Germline assignment: CDR1 MDHEN and CDR2 SYDVKM. The CDR3 has 14 amino acids. The V gene lost 4 bases and the J gene lost 0 bases, with 7 bases spanning the gap. For the CDR3, the DNA is TGTGCCAGCAGTTGGACTCACTCTGGAAACACCATATATTTT. This sequence encodes CASSWTHSGNTIYF.

J is TRBJ1-4 and V is TRBV11-2, with D uncertain. Looked up from germline, CDR1 is SGHAT and CDR2 is FQNNGV. Trimming removed 5 bases at V and 5 bases at J, with 6 bases between. This CDR3 has 12 amino acids. CDR3 residues: CASSPTNEKLFF. The CDR3 bases are TGTGCCAGCAGCCCCACAAATGAAAAACTGTTTTTT.

The chain is built from TRBV5-8 and TRBJ2-1; TRBD2 agrees at 9 bases. Germline assignment: CDR1 SGHTS and CDR2 YDEGEE. V was clipped by 3 bases and J by 0 bases; unmatched bases: 16. The CDR3 spans 20 residues. DNA for the CDR3: TGTGCCAGCAGCTCCCCTGCGCGGACTAGCGAAAGAACCTCCTACAATGAGCAGTTCTTC. Its translation is CASSSPARTSERTSYNEQFF.

The chain uses TRBV7-3 and TRBJ1-1; TRBD1 matches 7 bases. After removal of 5 bases from V and 8 bases from J, the junction contained 8 bases not matched to a gene. The CDR3 extends over 13 amino acids. From germline, CDR1 is SGHTA and CDR2 FQGTGA. DNA of the CDR3: TGTGCCAGCAGCCTATCTGACAGGGCGGAAGCTTTCTTT. This encodes CASSLSDRAEAFF.

The CDR3 DNA sequence: TGTGCCAGCAGCCACAGACAGACCGGGGAGCTGTTTTTT. This gives the protein CASSHRQTGELFF. The J gene is TRBJ2-2, the V gene TRBV3-1 (or the pseudogene TRBV3-2); D is possibly TRBD1 (5 bases). V lost 3 bases and J 5 bases, leaving 7 bases between the germline ends. The length of the CDR3 is 13 residues. The germline CDR1 and CDR2 sequences are LGHDT and YNNKEL (reference sequence).

The V gene is TRBV5-6, the J gene TRBJ2-1, with 7 nucleotides matching TRBD1. The CDR3 is 18 residues long. CDR1 is SGHDT and CDR2 is YYEEEE in the germline V gene. J lost 1 base, V lost 4 bases, and 14 bases had no gene match. This CDR3 reads CASSPAATGFRSYNEQFF. In nucleotides, the CDR3 is TGTGCCAGCAGCCCGGCGGCGACAGGGTTTCGGTCCTACAATGAGCAGTTCTTC.

This sequence joins TRBV27 and TRBJ1-5; 11 nucleotides agree with TRBD1. The ends lost 5 bases at V and 7 bases at J; junction bases unmatched: 7. The length of the CDR3 is 15 residues. Germline V CDR1 and CDR2: MNHEY, SMNVEV (reference sequence). In nucleotides, the CDR3 is TGTGCCAGCAGTGCAGGGACAGGGGGTAAACAGCCCCAGCATTTT. Its translation is CASSAGTGGKQPQHF.

The sample holds one count of this clone. The chain carries TRBV21-1 and TRBJ2-4; TRBD2 reflects the table's D call only, with no check against the DNA. TRBV21-1 is assigned pseudogene status. The CDR3 is 15 amino acids. This CDR3 is CASSTLAGGSCIQYF. CDR3 in DNA: TGTGCCAGCAGCACCCTAGCGGGAGGTTCTTGCATTCAGTACTTC.

The genes are TRBV6-4 and TRBJ2-1; no reliable D call. Trimming took 5 bases from V and 9 from J, leaving 5 bases between them. Germline CDR1 is MRHNA and CDR2 is SNTAGT. The CDR3 covers 10 residues. CDR3 sequence reads: CASSFVEQFF. In DNA, the CDR3 is TGTGCCAGCAGTTTCGTTGAGCAGTTCTTC.

The gene calls are TRBV6-5 and TRBJ1-1; 8 bases match TRBD1. Germline lookup yields CDR1 MNHEY and CDR2 SVGAGI. V was clipped by 6 bases and J by 4 bases; unmatched bases: 4. The CDR3 consists of 13 residues. DNA for the CDR3: TGTGCCAGCAGACCGACAGGGGTCACTGAAGCTTTCTTT. This codes for CASRPTGVTEAFF.

The genes are TRBV28 and TRBJ1-3, with D uncertain. The germline V and J ends were trimmed by 3 bases and 0 bases, with 9 bases remaining between them. The CDR3 runs to 15 residues. From germline, CDR1 is MDHEN and CDR2 SYDVKM. The DNA for the CDR3 is TGTGCCAGCAGTTTGGAGGCCTACTCTGGAAACACCATATATTTT. It encodes CASSLEAYSGNTIYF.

The gene calls are TRBV11-2 and TRBJ1-2; D ambiguous. The CDR3 consists of 16 residues. Germline CDR1 reads SGHAT; CDR2 reads FQNNGV. The V end was cut by 5 bases, the J end by 2 bases, with 18 bases between. CDR3 amino acids: CASSPLGGRRNYGYTF. CDR3 in DNA: TGTGCCAGCAGCCCCTTGGGAGGACGGAGAAACTATGGCTACACCTTC. Complete variable domain (other parts from reference TRBV11-2 and TRBJ1-2): EAGVAQSPRYKIIEKRQSVAFWCNPISGHATLYWYQQILGQGPKLLIQFQNNGVVDDSQLPKDRFSAERLKGVDSTLKIQPAKLEDSAVYLCASSPLGGRRNYGYTFGSGTRLTVV.

The V gene is TRBV27, the J gene TRBJ2-2; D unclear. The CDR3 is made up of 13 amino acids. CDR1 and CDR2 (germline): MNHEY, SMNVEV (reference sequence). V lost 3 bases to trimming and J lost 6 bases, with 8 bases between them. CDR3 sequence (DNA): TGTGCCAGCAGTTTCACGGTCCCCGGGGAGCTGTTTTTT. It translates to CASSFTVPGELFF.

V and J are TRBV2 and TRBJ1-2, with D unresolved. This CDR3 comprises 9 residues. Per germline, CDR1 SNHLY and CDR2 FYNNEI. Trimming cost V 5 bases and J 7 bases, with 2 bases left between them. CDR3 DNA: TGTGCCAGCAGTCTTGGCTACACCTTC. Amino acids: CASSLGYTF.

The chain employs TRBV7-2 and TRBJ2-7; 8 bases are a match to TRBD1. Unmatched junction bases numbered 4, after V lost 2 bases and J lost 4 bases. Germline loops: CDR1 SGHTA, CDR2 FQGNSA. There are 14 residues in the CDR3. The CDR3 sequence is CASSLTGTGYEQYF. CDR3 in DNA: TGTGCCAGCAGCTTAACCGGGACAGGTTACGAGCAGTACTTC.

The table lists this clone with a count of one. The chain recombines TRBV7-2 with TRBJ2-7; 9 bases are shared with TRBD2. After removal of 2 bases from V and 5 bases from J, the junction contained 7 bases not matched to a gene. The germline V gene has CDR1 SGHTA and CDR2 FQGNSA. The CDR3 is made up of 15 amino acids. CDR3 nucleotide sequence: TGTGCCAGCAGCTTATTCCCAGCGGGAGGACACGAGCAGTACTTC. Protein: CASSLFPAGGHEQYF.

This clone was counted once. This rearrangement joins TRBV27 to TRBJ1-1; the match to TRBD1 covers 8 bases. Germline CDR1 and CDR2: MNHEY and SMNVEV (reference sequence). The CDR3 extends over 15 amino acids. J was trimmed by 5 bases and V by 2 bases; bases with no gene match: 7. The CDR3 reads CASSLGGQGRTEAFF. CDR3 DNA sequence: TGTGCCAGCAGTTTAGGCGGACAGGGTCGAACTGAAGCTTTCTTT.

The chain links TRBV7-2 to TRBJ1-6; no reliable D call. With 1 base removed from V and 3 bases from J, the gap between germline ends came to 10 bases. In germline, CDR1 is SGHTA, CDR2 FQGNSA. CDR3 length: 16 residues. CDR3 loop: CASSLDSGYYNSPLHF. CDR3 coding DNA: TGTGCCAGCAGCTTAGACAGCGGCTACTATAATTCACCCCTCCACTTT.

A single count supports this clone. V is TRBV27 and J is TRBJ1-4; 8 bases map to TRBD1. J was trimmed by 6 bases and V by 8 bases; bases with no gene match: 5. Germline loops: CDR1 MNHEY, CDR2 SMNVEV (reference sequence). The CDR3 totals 13 residues. The DNA of the CDR3 is TGTGCCAGCTCGGGACAGGCGCATGAAAAACTGTTTTTT. Translated, it gives CASSGQAHEKLFF.